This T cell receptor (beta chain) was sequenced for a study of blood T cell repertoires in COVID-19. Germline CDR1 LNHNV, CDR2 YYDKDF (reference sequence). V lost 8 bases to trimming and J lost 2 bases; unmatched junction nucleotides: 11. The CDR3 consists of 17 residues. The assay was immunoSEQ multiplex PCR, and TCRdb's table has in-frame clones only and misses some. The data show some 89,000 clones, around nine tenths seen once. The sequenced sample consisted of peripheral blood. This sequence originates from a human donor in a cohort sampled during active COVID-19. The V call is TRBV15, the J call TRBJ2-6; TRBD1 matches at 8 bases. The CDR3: CATGTQDRATGANVLTF. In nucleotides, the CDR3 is TGTGCCACCGGGACTCAGGACAGGGCGACTGGGGCCAACGTCCTGACTTTC.